This TCR beta chain originates from a study of CD8+ T cells in alopecia areata. General observations from the study: Lesional scalp displayed greater clonality than normal scalp, most notably in alopecia totalis/universalis. Between patients, shared TCR sequences were less clear than in mice. This was possibly due in part to HLA diversity in the patient population.

Sequencing templates came from extracted RNA that was reverse transcribed into cDNA. Here immunoSEQ multiplex PCR was the method, and the copy in TCRdb shows in-frame clones only, minus some. The sample holds approximately 140,000 clones, roughly 82% seen once. Treatment: oral pan-JAK inhibitor, 5-10 mg twice daily. On this clone itself: The antigen remains undetermined.

Trimming took 7 bases from V and 6 from J, leaving 12 bases between them. The CDR3 has 12 residues. Per germline, CDR1 SQVTM and CDR2 ANQGSEA. The source of this sequence is a human donor with alopecia areata. The genes are TRBV29-1 and TRBJ2-2, with D uncertain. Source: CD8+ T cells sorted from blood, taken at week 4, from a patient treated with tofacitinib. CDR3 in amino acids: CSGQFLSGELFF. The CDR3 region has the DNA TGCAGCGGTCAATTCCTGTCCGGGGAGCTGTTTTTT.